The 21 T cell receptor beta chains reported below all come from one sample, sequenced in a study of T cells after yellow fever vaccination. MiXCR, applied by TCRdb to the 5' RACE reads, yields one record per CDR3 protein. The repertoire has about 320,000 distinct CDR3 sequences, 3.5% to 4.5% of them found once; the top ten carry approximately 19%. Sequenced material: PBMCs, taken 15 days after the yellow fever booster vaccination. All receptors come from a man aged 18 to 30 who received the YFV17D yellow fever vaccine.

There are a few counts of this clonotype. This chain uses TRBV5-1 with TRBJ2-3; D may be TRBD1 (6 bases). Germline V gene lookup returns CDR1 SGHRS and CDR2 YFSETQ. This CDR3 region has 15 residues. The germline V and J ends were trimmed by 0 bases and 3 bases, with 11 bases remaining between them. CDR3 loop: CASSLGSTGTDTQYF. DNA for the CDR3: TGCGCCAGCAGCTTGGGGTCGACAGGAACAGATACGCAGTATTTT.

This clonotype was counted ten times or more. V usage is TRBV5-1 and J usage is TRBJ2-7; D remains ambiguous. The V and J ends lost 0 bases and 7 bases respectively, with 8 bases between them. CDR1 SGHRS and CDR2 YFSETQ come from the germline V gene. The CDR3 consists of 12 residues. For the CDR3, the DNA is TGCGCCAGCAGCTTGGAGGGTAATGAGCAGTACTTC. This encodes CASSLEGNEQYF. Using reference TRBV5-1 and TRBJ2-7 for the parts outside the CDR3, the full variable domain is KAGVTQTPRYLIKTRGQQVTLSCSPISGHRSVSWYQQTPGQGLQFLFEYFSETQRNKGNFPGRFSGRQFSNSRSEMNVSTLELGDSALYLCASSLEGNEQYFGPGTRLTVT.

This clonotype was detected many times. V is TRBV6-5 and J is TRBJ2-5; no reliable D call. The V gene lost 6 bases and the J gene lost 4 bases, with 9 bases spanning the gap. Germline CDR1 MNHEY, CDR2 SVGAGI. The CDR3 extends over 12 amino acids. The CDR3 region is CASRTLRETQYF. CDR3 in DNA: TGTGCCAGCAGGACACTGAGAGAGACCCAGTACTTC.

The V and J genes are TRBV29-1 and TRBJ1-1; 7 bases agree with TRBD1. This CDR3 region has 16 residues. With 7 bases clipped from V and 4 bases from J, the junction kept 18 bases outside the gene matches. Looked up from germline, CDR1 is SQVTM and CDR2 is ANQGSEA. DNA of the CDR3: TGCAGCGCCGCCGCCCCAACAGGGGATCTTATCACTGAAGCTTTCTTT. Translated: CSAAAPTGDLITEAFF.

The rearrangement links TRBV4-1 to TRBJ2-5; 9 bases match TRBD2. Per germline, CDR1 MGHRA and CDR2 YSYEKL. CDR3 size: 19 residues. Trimming at V came to 0 bases and at J to 4 bases, leaving 15 bases not matched to a gene. This chain's CDR3 is CASSQEWVAGANFLETQYF. The DNA for the CDR3 is TGCGCCAGCAGCCAAGAGTGGGTAGCGGGGGCCAACTTCTTAGAGACCCAGTACTTC.

This clonotype was counted many times. This chain links TRBV6-5 with TRBJ1-1; D ambiguous. The CDR3 has 15 residues. V lost 5 bases to trimming and J lost 0 bases, with 13 bases between them. Germline CDR1 reads MNHEY; CDR2 reads SVGAGI. The CDR3 sequence is CASSPPGRVNTEAFF. CDR3 nucleotides: TGTGCCAGCAGTCCCCCGGGGAGAGTGAACACTGAAGCTTTCTTT.

The rearrangement joins TRBV20-1 to TRBJ1-2; 11 bases line up with TRBD1. With V trimmed by 3 bases and J by 7 bases, 10 bases remained unmatched. This CDR3 region has 15 residues. CDR1 DFQATT and CDR2 SNEGSKA come from the germline V gene (reference sequence). The CDR3: CSARRRTGGSVGYTF. The CDR3 DNA follows: TGCAGTGCTAGGAGACGGACAGGGGGCTCTGTTGGCTACACCTTC.

In its sample, this clonotype was seen a few times. This rearrangement joins TRBV10-3 to TRBJ2-7, with D perhaps TRBD1 (5 bases). The CDR3 extends over 17 amino acids. With 0 bases removed from V and 2 bases from J, the gap between germline ends came to 17 bases. CDR1 is ENHRY, CDR2 SYGVKD, per germline. The CDR3 loop is CAISESNGRVNPYEQYF. Written as DNA, the CDR3 is TGTGCCATCAGTGAGTCGAATGGCAGGGTTAACCCCTACGAGCAGTACTTC.

This clonotype has more than one count but fewer than ten. The chain carries TRBV7-9 and TRBJ2-1; 9 nucleotides line up with TRBD1. The CDR3 totals 15 residues. The V segment lost 4 bases and the J segment 4 bases; nucleotides outside the gene matches: 5. CDR1 is SEHNR, CDR2 FQNEAQ, per germline (reference sequence). The CDR3 DNA reads TGTGCCAGCAGCTCGTCCGGGACAGGGTACAATGAGCAGTTCTTC. Translation: CASSSSGTGYNEQFF. Looking up the rest from reference TRBV7-9 and TRBJ2-1 gives the full variable domain: DTGVSQNPRHKITKRGQNVTFRCDPISEHNRLYWYRQTLGQGPEFLTYFQNEAQLEKSRLLSDRFSAERPKGSFSTLEIQRTEQGDSAMYLCASSSSGTGYNEQFFGPGTRLTVL.

This clonotype was found a few times. One end of the junction is discordant with germline, which a read error may explain. This chain uses TRBV9 with TRBJ1-6, with 8 bases aligning to TRBD1. This CDR3 has 16 residues. The germline V gene has CDR1 SGDLS and CDR2 YYNGEE. The CDR3 DNA is TGTGCCAGCAGCGTAGCGGGGACAGGATTTAATCCACCCCTCCACTTT. It yields the protein CASSVAGTGFNPPLHF.

The chain uses TRBV7-9 and TRBJ2-5; 7 bases are shared with TRBD2. Per germline, CDR1 SEHNR and CDR2 FQNEAQ (reference sequence). With 4 bases clipped from V and 0 bases from J, the junction kept 8 bases outside the gene matches. The CDR3 length is 16 residues. The chain's CDR3 is CASSYTGTKNQETQYF. For the CDR3, the DNA is TGTGCCAGCAGCTATACCGGGACTAAGAACCAAGAGACCCAGTACTTC.

This clonotype has ten or more counts. This chain joins TRBV6-2 or TRBV6-3 and TRBJ2-1; 8 bases map to TRBD2. This CDR3 spans 16 amino acids. The germline V gene has CDR1 MNHEY and CDR2 SVGEGT. V shed 5 bases and J 0 bases; nucleotides not matched to a gene: 6. This CDR3 reads CASSGSGGRSYNEQFF. The CDR3 DNA follows: TGTGCCAGCAGTGGGAGCGGGGGCCGCTCCTACAATGAGCAGTTCTTC.

This clonotype was seen at least ten times. This rearrangement joins TRBV7-2 to TRBJ2-1; 9 nucleotides line up with TRBD1. Germline V CDR1 and CDR2: SGHTA, FQGNSA. V lost 5 bases and J lost 3; bases outside the gene matches: 5. The CDR3 runs to 15 residues. CDR3 in amino acids: CASSADRGSYNEQFF. The CDR3, as DNA: TGTGCCAGCAGCGCCGACAGGGGGAGCTACAATGAGCAGTTCTTC.

This clonotype was counted at least ten times. CDR3: CASSHLTSGGLGEQYF. CDR3 sequence (DNA): TGTGCCAGCAGTCACCTCACTAGCGGGGGGCTGGGCGAGCAGTACTTC. The rearrangement joins TRBV6-5 to TRBJ2-7; 12 bases are shared with TRBD2. The CDR3 is 16 amino acids. V shed 5 bases, J shed 6 bases, and the junction held 11 bases outside the gene matches. Germline V gives CDR1 MNHEY, CDR2 SVGAGI.

The chain combines TRBV7-2 with TRBJ1-5, with 9 bases aligning to TRBD1. This CDR3 contains 15 residues. V was clipped by 6 bases and J by 6 bases; unmatched bases: 9. CDR1 is SGHTA and CDR2 is FQGNSA in the germline V gene. The CDR3, as DNA: TGTGCCAGCAGTCCCGGACAGGGGTCGGCTCAGCCCCAGCATTTT. It encodes CASSPGQGSAQPQHF.

This chain connects TRBV18 to TRBJ1-4, with 9 bases that match TRBD1. CDR1 and CDR2 (germline): KGHSH, LQKENI. J lost 7 bases, V lost 2 bases, and 5 bases had no gene match. This CDR3 has 15 amino acids. The CDR3 protein is CASSPGTGRSEKLFF. DNA of the CDR3: TGTGCCAGCTCACCAGGGACAGGGCGTAGTGAAAAACTGTTTTTT.

The sample holds a few counts of this clonotype. This sequence joins TRBV15 and TRBJ1-1; 7 bases are a match to TRBD1. The V and J ends lost 1 base and 1 base, in that order; junction bases with no gene match: 9. Per germline, CDR1 LNHNV and CDR2 YYDKDF (reference sequence). This CDR3 is built from 17 residues. The CDR3 spells CATSRGPGDRGNTEAFF. Here the CDR3 DNA reads TGTGCCACCAGCAGAGGTCCAGGGGACAGAGGGAACACTGAAGCTTTCTTT. The full variable domain, with the rest looked up from reference TRBV15 and TRBJ1-1, is DAMVIQNPRYQVTQFGKPVTLSCSQTLNHNVMYWYQQKSSQAPKLLFHYYDKDFNNEADTPDNFQSRRPNTSFCFLDIRSPGLGDTAMYLCATSRGPGDRGNTEAFFGQGTRLTVV.

This clonotype was observed at least ten times. V gene TRBV7-2 combines with J gene TRBJ2-2; 16 bases are shared with TRBD2. The germline V gene encodes CDR1 SGHTA and CDR2 FQGNSA. Unmatched junction bases numbered 4, after V lost 5 bases and J lost 4 bases. This CDR3 has 17 amino acids. CDR3 sequence (DNA): TGTGCCAGCAGCCTGGGGACTAGCGGGGGGGTCACCGGGGAGCTGTTTTTT. Translating gives CASSLGTSGGVTGELFF.

This clonotype occurred a few times. The chain employs TRBV7-2 and TRBJ2-3; TRBD2 aligns across 9 bases. The germline gives CDR1 SGHTA, CDR2 FQGNSA. Losses at the gene ends were 4 bases for V and 4 bases for J; bases not matched to a gene: 3. The CDR3 has 14 residues. CDR3 sequence: CASSSGTSPDTQYF. The DNA of the CDR3 is TGTGCCAGCAGCTCGGGGACTAGCCCAGATACGCAGTATTTT. The variable domain in full, with the rest retrieved from reference TRBV7-2 and TRBJ2-3, is GAGVSQSPSNKVTEKGKDVELRCDPISGHTALYWYRQSLGQGLEFLIYFQGNSAPDKSGLPSDRFSAERTGGSVSTLTIQRTQQEDSAVYLCASSSGTSPDTQYFGPGTRLTVL.

This clonotype has a handful of counts. The V call is TRBV7-2, the J call TRBJ2-6; TRBD2 is a possible D gene (5 bases). The CDR3 has 18 residues. Germline V gene sequence: CDR1 SGHTA, CDR2 FQGNSA. The germline V and J ends were trimmed by 1 base and 4 bases, with 17 bases remaining between them. CDR3 sequence (DNA): TGTGCCAGCAGCTTAGGTCCCGCACCAACGGGAGGGGCCAACGTCCTGACTTTC. Its translation: CASSLGPAPTGGANVLTF.

Details on this clonotype: Since a much larger clone is just one base distant, this may be a read error. The V and J genes are TRBV6-2 or TRBV6-3 and TRBJ1-1, with 8 bases matching TRBD1. With V trimmed by 5 bases and J by 4 bases, 3 bases remained unmatched. This CDR3 spans 13 amino acids. Germline values: CDR1 MNHEY, CDR2 SVGEGT. The CDR3 region is CASSTTGGTEAFF. CDR3 nucleotide sequence: TGTGCCAGCAGTACAACAGGGGGCACTGAAGCTTTCTTT.